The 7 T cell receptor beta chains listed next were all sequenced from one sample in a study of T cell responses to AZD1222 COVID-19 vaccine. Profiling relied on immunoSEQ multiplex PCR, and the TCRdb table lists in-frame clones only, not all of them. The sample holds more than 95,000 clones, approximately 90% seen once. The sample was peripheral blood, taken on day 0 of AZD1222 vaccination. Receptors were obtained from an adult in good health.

The chain's CDR3 is CASSFWAGVTGDEQFF. The CDR3 DNA follows: TGTGCCAGCAGCTTCTGGGCGGGAGTAACGGGGGATGAGCAGTTCTTC. The chain links TRBV7-9 to TRBJ2-1; 7 bases match TRBD2. The V segment lost 3 bases and the J segment 8 bases; nucleotides outside the gene matches: 13. The CDR3 runs 16 residues. Germline lookup yields CDR1 SEHNR and CDR2 FQNEAQ (reference sequence).

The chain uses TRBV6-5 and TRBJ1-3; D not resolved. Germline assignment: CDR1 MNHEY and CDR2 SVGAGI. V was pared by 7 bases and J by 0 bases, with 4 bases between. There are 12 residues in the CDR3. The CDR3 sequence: CASTISGNTIYF. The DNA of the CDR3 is TGTGCCAGCACCATCTCTGGAAACACCATATATTTT.

CDR3 in amino acids: CASSQEGGFYGYTF. The CDR3 DNA follows: TGCGCCAGCAGCCAAGAAGGAGGCTTCTATGGCTACACCTTC. The V call is TRBV4-1, the J call TRBJ1-2; D is uncertain. The germline gives CDR1 MGHRA, CDR2 YSYEKL. CDR3 length: 14 residues. V lost 0 bases and J lost 4, with 9 bases in between.

CDR3 amino acids: CASSYSQGIDSPLHF. The CDR3 DNA is TGTGCCAGTTCATACTCACAGGGGATTGATTCACCCCTCCACTTT. This chain uses TRBV6-5 with TRBJ1-6; 7 positions match TRBD1. After removal of 9 bases from V and 8 bases from J, the junction contained 13 bases not matched to a gene. The CDR3 runs to 15 residues. The germline V gene has CDR1 MNHEY and CDR2 SVGAGI.

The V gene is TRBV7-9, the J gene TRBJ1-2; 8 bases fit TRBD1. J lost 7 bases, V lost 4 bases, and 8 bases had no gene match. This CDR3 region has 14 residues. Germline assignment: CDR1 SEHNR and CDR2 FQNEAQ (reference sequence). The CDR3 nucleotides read TGTGCCAGCAGCTCCTTCGACAGGGGATTTGGCTACACCTTC. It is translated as CASSSFDRGFGYTF.

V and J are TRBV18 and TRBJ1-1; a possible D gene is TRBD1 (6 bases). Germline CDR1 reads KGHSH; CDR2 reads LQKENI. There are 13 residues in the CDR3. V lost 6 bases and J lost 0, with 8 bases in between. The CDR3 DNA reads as TGTGCCAGCTCCCAGGGGATGAACACTGAAGCTTTCTTT. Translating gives CASSQGMNTEAFF.

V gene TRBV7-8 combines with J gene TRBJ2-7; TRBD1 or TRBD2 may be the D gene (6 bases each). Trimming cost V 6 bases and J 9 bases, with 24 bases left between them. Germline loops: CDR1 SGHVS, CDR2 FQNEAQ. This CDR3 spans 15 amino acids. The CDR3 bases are TGTGCCAGCAGGTCGGGGGCAGGGGTGCGGTCGGGGCAGTACTTC. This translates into CASRSGAGVRSGQYF.